This record covers a single TCR beta chain. In this sample, this clonotype turned up a few times. Its antigen is not yet known. Base-call qualities are not available, and no considerably larger clone is one nucleotide away. The sample belongs to a study of T cells after yellow fever vaccination (dated by TCRdb to about 2019). Regarding the complete study: Libraries from fractions with low cell numbers were prepared with the SMART-Seq v4 Ultra Low Input RNA kit. To follow T-cell clones before and after primary and booster YFV17D yellow fever vaccination, bulk TCR alpha and beta repertoires were sequenced over time. Two healthy male donors made up the cohort, one aged 18 to 29 years and the other aged 30 to 40 years. Bulk PBMC replicates and cell subsets were isolated from blood drawn at multiple timepoints before and after both primary and secondary immunization.

TCR cDNA was made using 5'RACE template switching, a step that added a universal primer site and unique molecular identifiers. cDNA synthesis was primed from both the TCR alpha and TCR beta constant segments. Library amplification used two PCR steps, and the second PCR step added sample barcodes and sequencing adapters. Libraries were sequenced on Illumina HiSeq 2500 (2x100 bp) or NovaSeq (2x150 bp). As for the authors' bioinformatics: Reads were demultiplexed and collapsed into UMI consensus sequences with MIGEC, and V(D)J alignment was performed with MiXCR. Vaccine-responding clonotypes were defined with edgeR using replicate PBMC samples, requiring FDR below 0.01 and a log2 fold change above 5 up to day 15. CD4 or CD8 identity was assigned to each bulk clonotype according to whether the clonotype was present at higher abundance in the sequenced CD4 repertoire or the sequenced CD8 repertoire. TCRdb handled the public reads itself, with Q25 trimming in fastp and clone calling in MiXCR, and kept productive beta chains. Identical CDR3 proteins give one entry, which carries the most common genes and DNA. The V and J calls here are based on TCRdb, not the publication. Across this sample there are hundreds of thousands of distinct CDR3 sequences, with 13% seen only once. In total, the top ten clones hold roughly 13% of the sample.

There are 16 amino acids in the CDR3, from cysteine to phenylalanine inclusive. Of all the DNA, just the CDR3 is kept, 48 bases in frame from base 1. Trimming costs V 2 bases and J 3 bases, and their ends lie 11 bases apart. Taken from the germline V gene, the CDR1 and CDR2 loops are MNHEY and SVGAGI. The treatment or condition label here, explained by the study, means: live attenuated yellow fever vaccine strain. At every blood-draw timepoint, two biological replicates of bulk PBMCs were collected. PBMCs were isolated from peripheral blood using a standard Ficoll-Paque protocol. TriZol was used to extract RNA from bulk PBMCs, CD4 and CD8 fractions, and dextramer-positive and dextramer-negative fractions. Beyond this particular receptor, the publication reports: Only a couple of donors were included in the study, so the extent to which the findings can be generalized is limited. A small fraction of clonotypes showed up in both the CD4 and CD8 compartments, probably as a result of convergent recombination. Because abundant contaminating clonotypes from the bulk population could be contained in FACS-sorted repertoires, computational filtering was required. The secondary T-cell response was weaker than the primary response but faster, peaking on day 5 instead of day 15. After the booster, most of the clones that had expanded following primary vaccination were detected again (roughly 96% of CD4 and around 87% of CD8), which suggests that memory was broadly maintained.

The sequencing used PBMCs, collected on the day of the yellow fever booster vaccination. The receptor's source is a man between 25 and 39 years old who received the YFV17D yellow fever vaccine. Recombination joined TRBV6-5 with TRBJ1-6, with no confidently assigned D gene. The DNA is TGTGCCAGCAGTTACGTACGGAGCAGCTATAATTCACCCCTCCACTTT. Translated, it gives CASSYVRSSYNSPLHF.